A single sample gave rise to the 21 T cell receptor beta chains below, sequenced in a study of CD8+ T cells in alopecia areata (dated by TCRdb to the late 2010s). Library prep was done by the immunoSEQ multiplex PCR assay. For TCR sequencing, RNA was extracted from every sample and reverse transcribed into cDNA to serve as template. This immuneACCESS table, as held by TCRdb, lists in-frame sequences with V and J called but not all clones. Of the missing ones, under half trace to an unresolved V gene in checked studies; the others have no known cause. The sample table lists 150,000 to 200,000 clones, 45% to 60% of them with a count of one. The ten largest clonotypes hold over 9.5% of the sample. The label giving this sample's treatment or condition can be read as: oral pan-JAK inhibitor, 5-10 mg twice daily. Sequenced here: CD8+ T cells sorted from blood, sampled around week 53, from a patient treated with tofacitinib. All receptors derive from a human donor with alopecia areata.

The V gene is TRBV29-1, the J gene TRBJ1-1; 7 bases agree with TRBD1. Germline CDR1 SQVTM, CDR2 ANQGSEA. V lost 7 bases, J lost 6 bases, and 8 bases stayed unmatched. CDR3 length equals 12 residues. CDR3: CSGRTGAPEAFF. DNA of the CDR3: TGCAGCGGACGGACAGGAGCCCCTGAAGCTTTCTTT. The whole variable domain, remainder taken from reference TRBV29-1 and TRBJ1-1, is SAVISQKPSRDICQRGTSLTIQCQVDSQVTMMFWYRQQPGQSLTLIATANQGSEATYESGFVIDKFPISRPNLTFSTLTVSNMSPEDSSIYLCSGRTGAPEAFFGQGTRLTVV.

This chain links TRBV5-1 with TRBJ2-1; D is undetermined. With 0 bases removed from V and 3 bases from J, the gap between germline ends came to 13 bases. This CDR3 has 16 residues. Germline loops: CDR1 SGHRS, CDR2 YFSETQ. The CDR3, as DNA: TGCGCCAGCAGCTTGGTAGAAGTATCACTCTACAATGAGCAGTTCTTC. Amino acids: CASSLVEVSLYNEQFF.

V usage is TRBV6-1 and J usage is TRBJ2-5; D is perhaps TRBD1 (5 bases). Germline V gives CDR1 MNHNS, CDR2 SASEGT. The V end lost 2 bases, the J end lost 5 bases, and 9 bases lay between the germline ends. The CDR3 runs 13 residues. The CDR3 nucleotides read TGTGCCAGCAGTGAACAGGGTGGGGAGACCCAGTACTTC. It codes for CASSEQGGETQYF.

This rearrangement joins TRBV6-6 to TRBJ2-2; possible D gene TRBD1, 6 bases. The germline V and J ends were trimmed by 2 bases and 6 bases, with 13 bases remaining between them. In germline, CDR1 is MNHNY, CDR2 SVGAGI (reference sequence). The CDR3 loop spans 15 amino acids. CDR3 coding DNA: TGTGCCAGCAGTTACCCGAGGGACAAGGCCGGGGAGCTGTTTTTT. It encodes CASSYPRDKAGELFF.

The chain recombines TRBV7-8 with TRBJ2-5; D is tentatively TRBD1 or TRBD2 (6 bases each). The CDR3 is 15 amino acids. Germline CDR1 SGHVS, CDR2 FQNEAQ. Trimming removed 5 bases at V and 5 bases at J, with 18 bases between. CDR3 DNA: TGTGCCAGCAGCCCACTGGGGGGCGGAGGGGAGACCCAGTACTTC. Translating gives CASSPLGGGGETQYF.

This chain connects TRBV12-5 to TRBJ2-7; possibly TRBD2 for D (7 bases). V was cut by 3 bases and J by 0 bases, with 21 bases left in between. The germline gives CDR1 LGHNT, CDR2 FRNRAP. CDR3 size: 18 residues. This CDR3 reads CASGLSGGNRLSSYEQYF. CDR3 in DNA: TGTGCTAGTGGTTTATCGGGGGGCAACCGATTGAGCTCCTACGAGCAGTACTTC.

DNA for the CDR3: TGTGCCTGGACAACCGGGACAGAGCAGTTCTTC. It codes for CAWTTGTEQFF. V and J are TRBV30 and TRBJ2-1; D is perhaps TRBD1 (6 bases). V lost 4 bases and J lost 10, with 11 bases in between. The CDR3 runs to 11 residues. Germline V gives CDR1 GTSNPN, CDR2 SVGIG (reference sequence).

The chain recombines TRBV5-1 with TRBJ2-3; 9 bases are a match to TRBD2. Germline loops: CDR1 SGHRS, CDR2 YFSETQ. This CDR3 has 14 residues. The J segment lost 1 base and the V segment lost 6 bases, leaving 3 bases of the junction unmatched. This chain's CDR3 is CASNERGGTDTQYF. The DNA of the CDR3 is TGCGCCAGCAATGAGCGGGGGGGCACAGATACGCAGTATTTT.

The chain recombines TRBV5-6 with TRBJ2-1; D unclear. CDR1 and CDR2 (germline): SGHDT, YYEEEE. CDR3 length: 12 amino acids. Trimming took off 0 bases at V and 5 bases at J, with 3 bases between the two ends. CDR3 nucleotides: TGTGCCAGCAGCTTGGATGACAATGAGCAGTTCTTC. It yields the protein CASSLDDNEQFF.

The chain recombines TRBV4-1 with TRBJ2-2; D is uncertain. There are 14 residues in the CDR3. V shed 4 bases and J shed 0 bases, with 6 bases lying between them. Germline lookup yields CDR1 MGHRA and CDR2 YSYEKL. CDR3 in amino acids: CASSRGANTGELFF. The CDR3, as DNA: TGCGCCAGCAGCCGCGGAGCGAACACCGGGGAGCTGTTTTTT.

The V call is TRBV5-4, the J call TRBJ2-2; no definite D call. The CDR3 runs 15 residues. V was clipped by 4 bases and J by 2 bases, with 12 bases between them. Germline CDR1 is SGHNT and CDR2 is YYREEE (reference sequence). CDR3 sequence: CASSPKGTNTGELFF. CDR3 nucleotide sequence: TGTGCCAGCAGCCCCAAAGGAACTAACACCGGGGAGCTGTTTTTT.

The V gene is TRBV7-9, the J gene TRBJ1-5; D not certain. This CDR3 region has 12 residues. From germline, CDR1 is SEHNR and CDR2 FQNEAQ (reference sequence). Between the trimmed V and J ends, which lost 2 bases and 7 bases, there was a span of 6 bases. Here the CDR3 DNA reads TGTGCCAGCAGCTTACAAGGGCAGCCCCAGCATTTT. It is translated as CASSLQGQPQHF.

This clone was recorded a few times. The chain is built from TRBV19 and TRBJ2-7; D may be TRBD2 (6 bases). The CDR3 consists of 14 residues. The V end lost 2 bases, the J end lost 2 bases, and 10 bases lay between the germline ends. The germline V gene has CDR1 LNHDA and CDR2 SQIVND (reference sequence). The CDR3 nucleotides read TGTGCCAGTAGTATACGGGACTGGACCTACGAGCAGTACTTC. Its protein is CASSIRDWTYEQYF. Together with reference TRBV19 and TRBJ2-7, the CDR3 gives the full variable domain: DGGITQSPKYLFRKEGQNVTLSCEQNLNHDAMYWYRQDPGQGLRLIYYSQIVNDFQKGDIAEGYSVSREKKESFPLTVTSAQKNPTAFYLCASSIRDWTYEQYFGPGTRLTVT.

The CDR3 is CASSHGGRGDFF. The DNA of the CDR3 is TGTGCCAGCAGCCACGGCGGCAGGGGGGATTTCTTT. V and J are TRBV7-9 and TRBJ1-1, with 7 bases aligning to TRBD1. Looked up from germline, CDR1 is SEHNR and CDR2 is FQNEAQ (reference sequence). The CDR3 is 12 amino acids. V was pared by 5 bases and J by 13 bases, with 10 bases of the junction left unmatched.

CDR3 sequence: CASKQEGSNYGYTF. The CDR3 DNA reads as TGTGCCAGCAAACAGGAGGGCAGCAACTATGGCTACACCTTC. This rearrangement joins TRBV7-9 to TRBJ1-2; possibly TRBD1 for D (5 bases). From germline, CDR1 is SEHNR and CDR2 FQNEAQ (reference sequence). This CDR3 is 14 amino acids long. Between the trimmed V and J ends, which lost 7 bases and 2 bases, there was a span of 14 bases.

The table lists this clone with a few counts. The rearrangement links TRBV29-1 to TRBJ2-2; 7 nucleotides match TRBD1. CDR1 SQVTM and CDR2 ANQGSEA come from the germline V gene. This CDR3 comprises 16 residues. The trim removed 3 bases at V and 2 bases at J, leaving 9 bases unmatched. CDR3 loop: CSVDLVRQGNTGELFF. In DNA, the CDR3 is TGCAGCGTTGACCTCGTTAGACAGGGCAACACCGGGGAGCTGTTTTTT.

The table lists this clone with a few counts. V usage is TRBV7-9 and J usage is TRBJ1-5; maybe TRBD1 (5 bases). This CDR3 has 12 residues. V lost 5 bases, J lost 10 bases, and 12 bases lay in between. CDR1 is SEHNR, CDR2 FQNEAQ, per germline (reference sequence). The CDR3 protein is CASSLERGPQHF. CDR3 DNA sequence: TGTGCCAGCAGCCTGGAACGGGGCCCCCAGCATTTT.

The rearrangement joins TRBV4-1 to TRBJ1-1; 8 bases align to TRBD1. Germline CDR1 MGHRA, CDR2 YSYEKL. V was pared by 2 bases and J by 1 base, with 3 bases of the junction left unmatched. The CDR3 is 15 amino acids. CDR3 sequence reads: CASSQTGTGNTEAFF. The CDR3 DNA sequence: TGCGCCAGCAGCCAAACCGGGACAGGGAACACTGAAGCTTTCTTT.

This clone has a handful of counts. The chain recombines TRBV15 with TRBJ2-5; D might be TRBD2 (5 bases). This CDR3 is 15 amino acids long. Germline V CDR1 and CDR2: LNHNV, YYDKDF (reference sequence). V was clipped by 1 base and J by 4 bases, with 13 bases between them. The DNA for the CDR3 is TGTGCCACCAGCAGAGTTAAATCGGCGGGAGAGACCCAGTACTTC. Residues: CATSRVKSAGETQYF.

The CDR3 reads CASSQAGTTIAFF. The CDR3 region has the DNA TGTGCCAGCAGCCAGGCCGGGACAACGATCGCTTTCTTT. V is TRBV14 and J is TRBJ1-1; maybe TRBD1 (6 bases). V lost 3 bases to trimming and J lost 11 bases, with 16 bases between them. The CDR3 length is 13 residues. The germline V gene encodes CDR1 SGHDN and CDR2 FVKESK.

The chain combines TRBV7-9 with TRBJ2-1; 14 nucleotides align to TRBD2. Trimming cost V 3 bases and J 4 bases; bases outside gene matches: 8. CDR1 and CDR2 from the germline V gene are SEHNR and FQNEAQ (reference sequence). The CDR3 contains 18 residues. CDR3 residues: CASSFTGLAGGPYNEQFF. CDR3 bases: TGTGCCAGCAGCTTCACCGGACTAGCGGGGGGCCCTTACAATGAGCAGTTCTTC.